Below are 26 T cell receptor beta chains sequenced from a single sample in a study of blood T cell repertoires in COVID-19. Sequencing used immunoSEQ multiplex PCR; TCRdb keeps in-frame clones, though not all of them. Of some 300,000 clones in the sample, around 81% are singletons; the top ten hold about 4%. The specimen was peripheral blood. Receptor source: a woman aged 50 to 60 with active or convalescent COVID-19.

The rearrangement joins TRBV3-1 (or the pseudogene TRBV3-2) to TRBJ2-2; D unclear. The CDR3 consists of 13 residues. Germline CDR1 reads LGHDT; CDR2 reads YNNKEL (reference sequence). V was shortened by 1 base and J by 6 bases, with 6 bases between the two germline ends. This CDR3 reads CASSQGLAGELFF. In DNA form, the CDR3 reads TGTGCCAGCAGCCAAGGGCTAGCCGGGGAGCTGTTTTTT.

The rearrangement uses TRBV5-1 and TRBJ2-5; 7 nucleotides agree with TRBD2. J was trimmed by 5 bases and V by 4 bases; bases with no gene match: 14. Germline V gene sequence: CDR1 SGHRS, CDR2 YFSETQ. CDR3 size: 16 residues. The chain's CDR3 is CASSQNRGGSGETQYF. CDR3 in DNA: TGCGCCAGCAGCCAGAACCGAGGCGGGAGTGGGGAGACCCAGTACTTC.

The chain employs TRBV28 and TRBJ2-1; TRBD1 matches at 9 bases. Trimming cost V 11 bases and J 6 bases; bases outside gene matches: 26. CDR1 and CDR2 from the germline V gene are MDHEN and SYDVKM. The CDR3 covers 19 residues. The CDR3 loop reads CASLVSPGQGPSGPNEQFF. The CDR3 coding sequence is TGTGCCTCTTTAGTTTCGCCGGGACAGGGACCCTCGGGCCCCAATGAGCAGTTCTTC.

V is TRBV2 and J is TRBJ1-2; D might be TRBD1 (5 bases). Germline values: CDR1 SNHLY, CDR2 FYNNEI. V was pared by 3 bases and J by 2 bases, with 10 bases between. The CDR3 is 14 residues long. For the CDR3, the DNA is TGTGCCAGCAGTGACGCAGGGAGGAACTATGGCTACACCTTC. Protein product: CASSDAGRNYGYTF.

This clone was picked up a small number of times. V usage is TRBV11-2 and J usage is TRBJ1-1; 7 bases are shared with TRBD1. Germline assignment: CDR1 SGHAT and CDR2 FQNNGV. The ends lost 7 bases at V and 3 bases at J; junction bases unmatched: 5. The CDR3 covers 13 residues. CDR3 amino acids: CASTNRGHTEAFF. In DNA, the CDR3 is TGTGCCAGCACCAACAGGGGTCACACTGAAGCTTTCTTT.

Regarding this clone: A read error is possible here, since a much larger clone lies one base away. The chain is built from TRBV27 and TRBJ1-1, with 9 bases lining up with TRBD1. The CDR3 is 13 amino acids. CDR1 is MNHEY and CDR2 is SMNVEV in the germline V gene (reference sequence). V lost 4 bases, J lost 4 bases, and 1 base stayed unmatched. The CDR3, as DNA: TGTGCCAGCAGTTACAGGGGGCGCACTGAAGCTTTCTTT. Its translation is CASSYRGRTEAFF.

The DNA for the CDR3 is TGCGCCAGCAGCTCCTCGACAGCGAACACCGGGGAGCTGTTTTTT. Its protein product is CASSSSTANTGELFF. This chain uses TRBV5-1 with TRBJ2-2; D may be TRBD1 (5 bases). Trimming took off 3 bases at V and 0 bases at J, with 9 bases between the two ends. The CDR3 sequence is 15 residues long. Germline CDR1 reads SGHRS; CDR2 reads YFSETQ.

The sample holds a few counts of this clone. The chain joins TRBV6-5 to TRBJ1-1; 10 bases align to TRBD1. The junction had 6 bases not matched to a gene; V was cut back by 2 bases and J by 6 bases. This CDR3 comprises 15 residues. Germline V gives CDR1 MNHEY, CDR2 SVGAGI. The CDR3 sequence is CASSYLTGGSAEAFF. The CDR3 bases are TGTGCCAGCAGTTACCTGACAGGGGGCTCCGCTGAAGCTTTCTTT.

This chain connects TRBV19 to TRBJ1-5, with D perhaps matching TRBD1 (6 bases). Trimming removed 3 bases at V and 5 bases at J, with 14 bases between. The CDR3 length is 15 residues. Germline CDR1 is LNHDA and CDR2 is SQIVND (reference sequence). CDR3 nucleotides: TGTGCCAGTAGTATCGCAACAGGGTGGCATCAGCCCCAGCATTTT. Its protein is CASSIATGWHQPQHF.

This chain links TRBV19 with TRBJ1-6; TRBD1 matches at 8 bases. CDR3 length: 14 residues. V lost 3 bases and J lost 14; bases outside the gene matches: 9. Germline assignment: CDR1 LNHDA and CDR2 SQIVND (reference sequence). The CDR3 here is CASSMRQGASTLHF. The CDR3 bases are TGTGCCAGTAGTATGAGGCAGGGGGCCTCAACCCTCCACTTT.

CDR3: CASSLWEAPTDTQYF. Written as DNA, the CDR3 is TGTGCCAGCAGTTTATGGGAGGCTCCCACAGATACGCAGTATTTT. The rearrangement joins TRBV27 to TRBJ2-3, with D possibly being TRBD2 (6 bases). The CDR3 totals 15 residues. CDR1 is MNHEY, CDR2 SMNVEV, per germline (reference sequence). Trimming removed 1 base from V and 2 bases from J, with 10 bases in between.

The chain uses TRBV2 and TRBJ2-7, with a tentative D call TRBD1 (6 bases). V was pared by 8 bases and J by 0 bases, with 11 bases between. The CDR3 spans 13 residues. Germline CDR1 and CDR2: SNHLY and FYNNEI. The CDR3 spells CASHWDTSYEQYF. In DNA, the CDR3 is TGTGCCAGCCACTGGGACACCTCCTACGAGCAGTACTTC.

The rearrangement links TRBV6-5 to TRBJ2-3; TRBD1 matches at 10 bases. CDR3 length: 15 amino acids. V trimming: 6 bases; J trimming: 0 bases; junction bases outside the gene matches: 3. CDR1 and CDR2 (germline): MNHEY, SVGAGI. DNA of the CDR3: TGTGCCAGCAGGAAGGGACAGGGGAGCACAGATACGCAGTATTTT. Translation: CASRKGQGSTDTQYF.

This clone turned up a few times. The gene calls are TRBV2 and TRBJ1-2, with unresolved D. Looked up from germline, CDR1 is SNHLY and CDR2 is FYNNEI. The CDR3 spans 17 residues. V was trimmed by 7 bases and J by 1 base, leaving 22 bases between them. The CDR3 region has the DNA TGTGCCAGCACCTCCACTTGGGCCTATGGGCGTAACTATGGCTACACCTTC. Translating gives CASTSTWAYGRNYGYTF.

This clone was found once. The rearrangement links TRBV14 to TRBJ2-7; TRBD2 aligns across 11 bases. The junction had 4 bases not matched to a gene; V was cut back by 5 bases and J by 1 base. Germline lookup yields CDR1 SGHDN and CDR2 FVKESK. This CDR3 has 15 amino acids. CDR3 nucleotides: TGTGCCAGCAGCGTTAGCGGGAGGGGGTCCTACGAGCAGTACTTC. This sequence encodes CASSVSGRGSYEQYF.

The rearrangement uses TRBV6-6 and TRBJ2-3; TRBD2 agrees at 12 bases. The germline V gene encodes CDR1 MNHNY and CDR2 SVGAGI (reference sequence). V dropped 5 bases and J dropped 3; count of bases not matched to a gene: 12. The CDR3 has 18 residues. CDR3 protein: CASSPLARLAGATDTQYF. In DNA form, the CDR3 reads TGTGCCAGCAGTCCCCTGGCACGACTAGCGGGAGCTACAGATACGCAGTATTTT.

The sample holds one count of this clone. J is TRBJ1-2 and V is TRBV28, with 8 bases that match TRBD1. V shed 5 bases and J 3 bases; nucleotides not matched to a gene: 2. Germline V CDR1 and CDR2: MDHEN, SYDVKM. CDR3 length: 13 residues. The CDR3 DNA reads TGTGCCAGCAGTCCAGGGGGCCACTATGGCTACACCTTC. Its protein is CASSPGGHYGYTF.

V gene TRBV28 combines with J gene TRBJ1-5, with a tentative D call TRBD1 (5 bases). Trimming removed 8 bases at V and 1 base at J, with 18 bases between. This CDR3 has 16 residues. Germline assignment: CDR1 MDHEN and CDR2 SYDVKM. DNA for the CDR3: TGTGCCAGCTTCAGAGTCGGGGAGGGGAGCAATCAGCCCCAGCATTTT. Amino acids: CASFRVGEGSNQPQHF.

The chain couples TRBV7-8 to TRBJ2-7, with 10 bases that match TRBD2. Trimming removed 4 bases from V and 4 bases from J; junction bases left unmatched: 7. The CDR3 is 15 residues long. Germline CDR1 SGHVS, CDR2 FQNEAQ. The DNA of the CDR3 is TGTGCCAGCAGCTCGCAAGCGGGAGGGCAATACGAGCAGTACTTC. Its translation is CASSSQAGGQYEQYF.

The chain has TRBV7-9 and TRBJ1-1, with D perhaps matching TRBD1 (6 bases). Germline V gene lookup returns CDR1 SEHNR and CDR2 FQNEAQ (reference sequence). The CDR3 is 16 amino acids. The V end lost 5 bases, the J end lost 1 base, and 17 bases lay between the germline ends. The CDR3 DNA sequence: TGTGCCAGCAGCACCCGGTGGTGGGGGCGGAACACTGAAGCTTTCTTT. Its translation is CASSTRWWGRNTEAFF.

J is TRBJ1-2 and V is TRBV6-5; tentatively, D is TRBD1 (6 bases). Per the germline V gene, CDR1 is MNHEY and CDR2 is SVGAGI. Trimming stripped 5 bases from V and 0 bases from J, with 10 bases between. This CDR3 is 14 amino acids long. The CDR3 spells CASSPGHPNYGYTF. The CDR3 DNA reads as TGTGCCAGCAGTCCGGGACACCCTAACTATGGCTACACCTTC.

The chain carries TRBV7-3 and TRBJ2-1; D perhaps matches TRBD2 (6 bases). Per germline, CDR1 SGHTA and CDR2 FQGTGA. The CDR3 sequence is 16 residues long. Trimming stripped 5 bases from V and 7 bases from J, with 21 bases between. This chain's CDR3 is CASSLSGGGIGNEQFF. The CDR3 nucleotides are TGTGCCAGCAGCCTAAGCGGTGGCGGGATCGGGAATGAGCAGTTCTTC.

This chain links TRBV10-3 with TRBJ2-3; TRBD1 matches 7 bases. CDR3 length equals 14 residues. V gave up 9 bases and J gave up 0 bases; unmatched junction bases: 6. Germline V lookup: CDR1 ENHRY, CDR2 SYGVKD. The CDR3 nucleotides read TGTGCCATAAGGGGACAGCCAAGCACAGATACGCAGTATTTT. As protein: CAIRGQPSTDTQYF.

This chain links TRBV18 with TRBJ1-4; TRBD1 might be the D (6 bases). Per the germline V gene, CDR1 is KGHSH and CDR2 is LQKENI. Trimming pared 3 bases from V and 10 bases from J, leaving 18 bases between. There are 15 residues in the CDR3. The CDR3: CASSPNQGNVGKLFF. As DNA, the CDR3 is TGTGCCAGCTCACCCAATCAGGGGAACGTAGGAAAACTGTTTTTT.

This chain connects TRBV18 to TRBJ1-2, with 10 bases lining up with TRBD1. Trimming at V came to 2 bases and at J to 3 bases, leaving 3 bases not matched to a gene. The germline CDR1 and CDR2 sequences are KGHSH and LQKENI. CDR3 size: 15 residues. The CDR3 DNA reads as TGTGCCAGCTCACCATCCGGGACAGGGGACTATGGCTACACCTTC. As protein: CASSPSGTGDYGYTF. The variable domain in full, completed from reference TRBV18 and TRBJ1-2, reads NAGVMQNPRHLVRRRGQEARLRCSPMKGHSHVYWYRQLPEEGLKFMVYLQKENIIDESGMPKERFSAEFPKEGPSILRIQQVVRGDSAAYFCASSPSGTGDYGYTFGSGTRLTVV.

The chain uses TRBV7-9 and TRBJ1-5; the D gene is possibly TRBD1 (5 bases). The CDR3 totals 15 residues. The germline V and J ends were trimmed by 5 bases and 1 base, with 12 bases remaining between them. Looked up from germline, CDR1 is SEHNR and CDR2 is FQNEAQ (reference sequence). CDR3 in DNA: TGTGCCAGCAGCCCGGACGGGGGGAGCAATCAGCCCCAGCATTTT. Its translation: CASSPDGGSNQPQHF.